Here is one TCR beta chain with its context. The CDR3 is 15 residues long. Trimming removed 3 bases at V and 2 bases at J, with 13 bases between. Germline V gene sequence: CDR1 MNHNS, CDR2 SASEGT. The data were obtained in a study of glioma-infiltrating T cells after dendritic cell vaccination. Time point noted: after dendritic cell vaccination, including at tumor progression/relapse. Produced via immunoSEQ multiplex PCR; TCRdb's table is partial and in-frame only. The repertoire consists of some 46,000 clones, with approximately 91% occurring once and the leading ten covering over 4.5%. The sequence came from a human donor with glioblastoma. Here the sequenced sample was blood, taken after dendritic cell vaccination. V usage is TRBV6-1 and J usage is TRBJ2-5; no clear D. The chain's CDR3 is CASSELPSSQETQYF. CDR3 DNA: TGTGCCAGCAGTGAGTTACCGAGTTCACAAGAGACCCAGTACTTC.